This is a list of T cell receptor beta chains from one sample in a study of T-cell memory formation after mild COVID-19. MiXCR, run by TCRdb on the 5' RACE reads, gives a single entry per CDR3 protein. The sample carries 250,000 to 300,000 distinct CDR3 sequences, more than 15% recorded once. Specimen: PBMCs or a T cell subset sorted from them (not recorded which). These receptors originate from a man between 18 and 35 years old who had mild COVID-19 (a few samples of this study predate the infection). Cell type and time point are not known. The CDR3 runs from the conserved cysteine through the conserved F or W.

v_gene,j_gene,CDR3aa
TRBV7-2,TRBJ1-2,CASSLTAFTGYTF
TRBV27,TRBJ1-5,CASSESVNQPQHF
TRBV24-1,TRBJ1-2,CATSDEYYGYTF
TRBV6-2/TRBV6-3,TRBJ2-2,CASSYSGYPANTGELFF
TRBV5-1,TRBJ1-4,CASSLGQGNEKLFF
TRBV4-3,TRBJ2-2,CASSHLGASTGELFF
TRBV6-5,TRBJ1-4,CASSWNPATNEKLFF
TRBV7-6,TRBJ2-3,CASSLAGTGDTQYF
TRBV29-1,TRBJ1-2,CSATGTDANYGYTF
TRBV24-1,TRBJ2-2,CATSDSSLGGDTGELFF
TRBV5-5,TRBJ2-5,CASSLGVSRDSQETQYF
TRBV7-2,TRBJ2-1,CASSPGLAGGMNEQFF
TRBV7-9,TRBJ1-1,CASSLRENTEAFF
TRBV2,TRBJ2-2,CASSDQSKGALFF
TRBV7-9,TRBJ2-5,CASSLNSGYPHF
TRBV5-6,TRBJ1-2,CASSHLEGERNYGYTF
TRBV20-1,TRBJ2-5,CSARAGRLQETQYF
TRBV20-1,TRBJ1-1,CSASGQVHTEAFF
TRBV29-1,TRBJ2-5,CSAGTGQETQYF
TRBV7-4,TRBJ1-5,CASSPGVGGASNQPQHF
TRBV4-1,TRBJ1-3,CASSLDAGGNTIYF
TRBV7-3,TRBJ2-1,CASSFISGGPSEQFF
TRBV12-3/TRBV12-4,TRBJ1-6,CATHPLGRGNSPLHF